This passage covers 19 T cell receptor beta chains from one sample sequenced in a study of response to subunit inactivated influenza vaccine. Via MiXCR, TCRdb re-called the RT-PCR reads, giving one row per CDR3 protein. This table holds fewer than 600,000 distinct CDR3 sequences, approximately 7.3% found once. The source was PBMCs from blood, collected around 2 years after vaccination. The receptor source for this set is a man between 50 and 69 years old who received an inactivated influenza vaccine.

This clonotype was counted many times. DNA for the CDR3: TGTGCCAGCAGTTTAATTGGGCTCGGAAGCACAGATACGCAGTATTTT. Protein: CASSLIGLGSTDTQYF. The chain uses TRBV12-3 or TRBV12-4 and TRBJ2-3; D is uncertain. This CDR3 comprises 16 residues. Deletions cut 2 bases from V and 0 bases from J, with 12 bases between.

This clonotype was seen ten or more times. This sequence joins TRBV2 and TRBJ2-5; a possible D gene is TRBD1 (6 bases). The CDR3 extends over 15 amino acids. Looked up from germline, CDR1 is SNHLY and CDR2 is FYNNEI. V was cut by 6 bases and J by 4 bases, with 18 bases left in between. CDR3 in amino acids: CASRPQGQRGETQYF. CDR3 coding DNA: TGTGCCAGCAGGCCGCAGGGGCAGAGAGGAGAGACCCAGTACTTC.

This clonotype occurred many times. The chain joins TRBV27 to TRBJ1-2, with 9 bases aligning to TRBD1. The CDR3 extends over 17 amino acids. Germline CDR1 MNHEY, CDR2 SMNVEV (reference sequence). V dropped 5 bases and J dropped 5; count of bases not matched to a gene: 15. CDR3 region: CASSKTGGSGGVYGYTF. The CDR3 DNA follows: TGTGCCAGCAGTAAGACAGGGGGGTCAGGGGGCGTTTATGGCTACACCTTC.

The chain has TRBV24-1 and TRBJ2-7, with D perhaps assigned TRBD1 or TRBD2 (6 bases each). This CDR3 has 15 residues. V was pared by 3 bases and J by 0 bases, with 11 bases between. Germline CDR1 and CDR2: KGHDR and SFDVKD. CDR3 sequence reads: CATSDARGASYEQYF. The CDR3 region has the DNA TGTGCCACCAGTGATGCGAGGGGGGCCTCCTACGAGCAGTACTTC.

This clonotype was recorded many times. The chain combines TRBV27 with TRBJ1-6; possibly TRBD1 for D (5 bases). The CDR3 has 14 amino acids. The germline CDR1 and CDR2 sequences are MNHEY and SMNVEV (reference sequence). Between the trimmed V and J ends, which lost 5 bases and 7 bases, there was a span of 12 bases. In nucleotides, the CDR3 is TGTGCCAGCAGTCGGACTGGGGCAAATTCACCCCTCCACTTT. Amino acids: CASSRTGANSPLHF.

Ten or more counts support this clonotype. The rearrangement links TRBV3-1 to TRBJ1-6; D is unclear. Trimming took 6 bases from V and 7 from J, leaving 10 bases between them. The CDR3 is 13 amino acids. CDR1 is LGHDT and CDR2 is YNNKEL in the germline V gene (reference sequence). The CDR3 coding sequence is TGTGCCAGCAGTTCCTCGGGGAATTCACCCCTCCACTTT. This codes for CASSSSGNSPLHF.

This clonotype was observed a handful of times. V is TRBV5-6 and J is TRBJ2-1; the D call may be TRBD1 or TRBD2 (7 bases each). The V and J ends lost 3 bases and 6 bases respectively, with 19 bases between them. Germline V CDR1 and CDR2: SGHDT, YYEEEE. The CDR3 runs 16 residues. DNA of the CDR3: TGTGCCAGCAGCTGGGGGAGGGACAGTATAGCCAATGAGCAGTTCTTC. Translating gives CASSWGRDSIANEQFF.

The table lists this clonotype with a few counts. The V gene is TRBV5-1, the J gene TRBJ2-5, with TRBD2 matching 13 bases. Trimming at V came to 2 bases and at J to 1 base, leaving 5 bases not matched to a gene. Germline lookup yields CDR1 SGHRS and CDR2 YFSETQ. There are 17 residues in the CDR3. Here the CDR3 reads CASSLSRTSGGQETQYF. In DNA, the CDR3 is TGCGCCAGCAGCTTATCACGGACTAGCGGGGGCCAAGAGACCCAGTACTTC.

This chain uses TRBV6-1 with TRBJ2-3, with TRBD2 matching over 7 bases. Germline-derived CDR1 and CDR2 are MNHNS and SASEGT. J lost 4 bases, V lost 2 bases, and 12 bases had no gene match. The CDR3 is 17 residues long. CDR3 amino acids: CASSEQGSGPWADTQYF. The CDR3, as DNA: TGTGCCAGCAGTGAACAGGGTAGCGGGCCTTGGGCAGATACGCAGTATTTT.

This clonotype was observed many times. Here the CDR3 DNA reads TGTGCCAGCAGTTTAGCTGAGAAATCCTACGAGCAGTACTTC. Translation gives CASSLAEKSYEQYF. V is TRBV12-3 or TRBV12-4 and J is TRBJ2-7; D gene ambiguous. V gave up 0 bases and J gave up 1 base, with 7 bases separating them. This CDR3 spans 14 amino acids.

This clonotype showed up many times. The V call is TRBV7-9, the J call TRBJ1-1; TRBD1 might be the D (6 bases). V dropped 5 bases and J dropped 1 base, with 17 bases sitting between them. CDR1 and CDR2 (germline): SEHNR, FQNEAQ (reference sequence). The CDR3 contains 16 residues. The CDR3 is CASSPQRGVRNTEAFF. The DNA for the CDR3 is TGTGCCAGCAGCCCGCAAAGGGGGGTAAGGAACACTGAAGCTTTCTTT.

The CDR3: CSAQKTGWGGYTF. Here the CDR3 DNA reads TGCAGCGCCCAGAAGACAGGGTGGGGTGGCTACACCTTC. The chain has TRBV29-1 and TRBJ1-2; 7 nucleotides line up with TRBD1. CDR1 is SQVTM and CDR2 is ANQGSEA in the germline V gene. There are 13 residues in the CDR3. The ends lost 7 bases at V and 7 bases at J; junction bases unmatched: 12.

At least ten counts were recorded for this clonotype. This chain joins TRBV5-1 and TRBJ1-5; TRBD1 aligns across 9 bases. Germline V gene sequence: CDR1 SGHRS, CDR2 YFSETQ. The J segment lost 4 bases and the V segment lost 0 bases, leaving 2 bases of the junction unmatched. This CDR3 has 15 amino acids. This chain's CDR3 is CASSLGTGANQPQHF. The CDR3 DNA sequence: TGCGCCAGCAGCTTGGGGACAGGGGCAAATCAGCCCCAGCATTTT. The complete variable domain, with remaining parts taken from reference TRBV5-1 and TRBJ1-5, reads KAGVTQTPRYLIKTRGQQVTLSCSPISGHRSVSWYQQTPGQGLQFLFEYFSETQRNKGNFPGRFSGRQFSNSRSEMNVSTLELGDSALYLCASSLGTGANQPQHFGDGTRLSIL.

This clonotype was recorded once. CDR3 in amino acids: CASGGYSYEQYF. CDR3 DNA sequence: TGCGCCAGCGGGGGGTACTCCTACGAGCAGTACTTC. V and J are TRBV10-1 and TRBJ2-7; TRBD2 might be the D (6 bases). Trimming pared 8 bases from V and 0 bases from J, leaving 8 bases between. The CDR3 contains 12 residues. Germline assignment: CDR1 WNHNN and CDR2 SYGVQD (reference sequence).

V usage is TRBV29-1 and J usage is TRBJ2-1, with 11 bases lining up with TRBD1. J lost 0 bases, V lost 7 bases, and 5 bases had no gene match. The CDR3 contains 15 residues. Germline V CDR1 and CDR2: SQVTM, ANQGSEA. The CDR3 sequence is CSATGQGASYNEQFF. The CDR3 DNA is TGCAGCGCTACAGGACAGGGGGCCTCCTACAATGAGCAGTTCTTC.

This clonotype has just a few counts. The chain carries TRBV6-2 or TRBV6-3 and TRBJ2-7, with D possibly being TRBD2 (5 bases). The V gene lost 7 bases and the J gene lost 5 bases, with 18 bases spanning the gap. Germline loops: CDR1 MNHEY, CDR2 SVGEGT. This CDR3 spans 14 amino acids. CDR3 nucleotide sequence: TGTGCCAGCACCATGACTACCAGTTGGGACGAGCAGTACTTC. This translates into CASTMTTSWDEQYF.

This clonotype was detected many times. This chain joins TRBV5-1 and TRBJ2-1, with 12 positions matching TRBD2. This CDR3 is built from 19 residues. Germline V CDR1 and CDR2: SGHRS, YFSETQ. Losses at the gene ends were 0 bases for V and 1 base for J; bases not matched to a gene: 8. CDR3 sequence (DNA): TGCGCCAGCAGCTTGGGTGGACTAGCGGGAAGTCCGTCCTACAATGAGCAGTTCTTC. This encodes CASSLGGLAGSPSYNEQFF.

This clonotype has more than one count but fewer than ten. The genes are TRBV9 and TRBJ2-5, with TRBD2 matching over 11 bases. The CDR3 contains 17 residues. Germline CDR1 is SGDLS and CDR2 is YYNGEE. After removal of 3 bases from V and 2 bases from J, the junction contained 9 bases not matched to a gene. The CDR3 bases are TGTGCCAGCAGCGCCCTGGGACTAGCGGCCATACAAGAGACCCAGTACTTC. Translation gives CASSALGLAAIQETQYF.

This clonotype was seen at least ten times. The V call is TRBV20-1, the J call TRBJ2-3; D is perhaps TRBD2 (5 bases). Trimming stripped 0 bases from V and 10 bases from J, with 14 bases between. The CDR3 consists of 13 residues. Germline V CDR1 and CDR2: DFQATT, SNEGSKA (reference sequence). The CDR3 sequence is CSARDPRRGSQYF. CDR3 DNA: TGCAGTGCTAGAGACCCCCGCCGGGGTTCGCAGTATTTT.